This TCR beta chain was observed in a study of T cell responses to AZD1222 COVID-19 vaccine. Comment on this clone: Its antigen remains unidentified.

Regarding the study as a whole: There were vaccine-associated CD4 TCRs across spike, dominant at 160-218 and 743-854.

Sequencing was performed with immunoSEQ multiplex PCR; in TCRdb, only in-frame clones are kept and a portion is missing. Of over 70,000 clones listed, roughly 89% are singletons. This sample comprised peripheral blood, obtained 28 days after the second AZD1222 dose. The sequence came from an adult who received the AZD1222 COVID-19 vaccine.

The DNA of the CDR3 is TGTGCCAGTAGTATTGCTAATCAGCCCCAGCATTTT. Encoded protein: CASSIANQPQHF. The chain employs TRBV19 and TRBJ1-5, with D hard to call. This CDR3 spans 12 amino acids. V lost 3 bases and J 4 bases, leaving 4 bases between the germline ends. Germline CDR1 and CDR2: LNHDA and SQIVND (reference sequence).